This T cell receptor beta chain was obtained from a study of cytomegalovirus exposure and HLA in healthy donors. Study-level findings and limits: In vitro testing confirmed a few CMV-associated chains as specific for CMV antigens. Most TCR sequences were uncommon, yet certain public TCRs appeared in many donors. TCR beta chains numbering 150 to 200 were designated cytomegalovirus-associated. Reportedly, cytomegalovirus status was diagnosed with high sensitivity and specificity.

In germline, CDR1 is SNHLY, CDR2 FYNNEI. V lost 0 bases to trimming and J lost 2 bases, with 8 bases between them. This CDR3 has 15 residues. Libraries were prepared by immunoSEQ multiplex PCR; TCRdb keeps only in-frame clonotypes and omits some of them. The sample holds 190,000 or so clones; about 86% are singletons and the top ten take 2.5% to 3%. A remark on this clone: Its antigen is not known.

Sample: PBMCs. This TCR derives from a woman aged 18-29 years in good health and CMV-seropositive. The chain joins TRBV2 to TRBJ1-3, with D unresolved. The CDR3 sequence is CASSEAGVTGNTIYF. As DNA, the CDR3 is TGTGCCAGCAGTGAAGCCGGGGTTACTGGAAACACCATATATTTT.